Listed here are 20 T cell receptor beta chains from one sample, sequenced in a study of blood T cell repertoires in COVID-19. Produced via immunoSEQ multiplex PCR; TCRdb's table is partial and in-frame only. Here the sample spans about 75,000 clones, roughly 90% being singletons. The source material was peripheral blood. These receptors were obtained from a human donor in a cohort sampled during active COVID-19.

The count of this clone is one. The chain couples TRBV6-5 to TRBJ1-2, with TRBD1 matching over 8 bases. J was trimmed by 5 bases and V by 11 bases; bases with no gene match: 4. Germline V gene sequence: CDR1 MNHEY, CDR2 SVGAGI. The CDR3 extends over 11 amino acids. The CDR3 sequence: CAATGGYGYTF. The CDR3 region has the DNA TGTGCCGCCACAGGGGGGTATGGCTACACCTTC.

The CDR3 region has the DNA TGTGCCACCAGTGATTTGGGGGGCCACGAGCAGTACTTC. Its translation is CATSDLGGHEQYF. V and J are TRBV24-1 and TRBJ2-7; maybe TRBD1 (6 bases). V was shortened by 0 bases and J by 5 bases, with 7 bases between the two germline ends. The CDR3 has 13 amino acids. CDR1 and CDR2 (germline): KGHDR, SFDVKD.

The chain has TRBV19 and TRBJ2-7, with TRBD2 matching 7 bases. V was pared by 3 bases and J by 0 bases, with 8 bases of the junction left unmatched. The CDR3 length is 16 residues. Germline-derived CDR1 and CDR2 are LNHDA and SQIVND (reference sequence). CDR3 nucleotides: TGTGCCAGTAGTATTTTAGGCGGGAGCCTCTCCTACGAGCAGTACTTC. As protein: CASSILGGSLSYEQYF.

The chain joins TRBV19 to TRBJ1-1; 7 bases match TRBD1. This CDR3 is built from 18 residues. The germline CDR1 and CDR2 sequences are LNHDA and SQIVND (reference sequence). V lost 5 bases, J lost 3 bases, and 18 bases stayed unmatched. CDR3 bases: TGTGCCAGTAGTGAAAGGGACAGCCCGAAGAGTCGAGACACTGAAGCTTTCTTT. This gives the protein CASSERDSPKSRDTEAFF.

The genes are TRBV14 and TRBJ2-3; TRBD2 might be the D (5 bases). This CDR3 is 14 amino acids long. Germline loops: CDR1 SGHDN, CDR2 FVKESK. Trimming stripped 0 bases from V and 7 bases from J, with 11 bases between. CDR3 DNA: TGTGCCAGCAGCCAAGATCTAACGGGGAATACGCAGTATTTT. This sequence encodes CASSQDLTGNTQYF.

The chain links TRBV4-3 to TRBJ1-1, with no clear D. V lost 5 bases and J 1 base, leaving 8 bases between the germline ends. Germline-derived CDR1 and CDR2 are LGHNA and YSLEER. CDR3 length: 13 residues. CDR3 amino acids: CASSAQWNTEAFF. Here the CDR3 DNA reads TGCGCCAGCAGCGCACAGTGGAACACTGAAGCTTTCTTT.

The chain is built from TRBV25-1 and TRBJ1-6; 8 positions agree with TRBD1. Germline V gives CDR1 MGHDK, CDR2 SYGVNS. The CDR3 spans 16 residues. The V gene end was trimmed by 6 bases and the J gene end by 0 bases; junction bases not matched to a gene: 4. The CDR3 coding sequence is TGTGCCAGCAGAAGACAGGGGAGCTCCTATAATTCACCCCTCCACTTT. Translated, it gives CASRRQGSSYNSPLHF.

The rearrangement links TRBV29-1 to TRBJ2-3; TRBD1 matches at 8 bases. Germline CDR1 SQVTM, CDR2 ANQGSEA. The CDR3 contains 13 residues. Trimming removed 6 bases from V and 4 bases from J; junction bases left unmatched: 6. The CDR3 protein is CSVGQGDPDTQYF. As DNA, the CDR3 is TGCAGCGTCGGACAGGGCGATCCAGATACGCAGTATTTT.

V gene TRBV18 combines with J gene TRBJ2-2; D gene unclear. The CDR3 length is 15 residues. V lost 2 bases and J 1 base, leaving 8 bases between the germline ends. CDR1 and CDR2 (germline): KGHSH, LQKENI. CDR3 in amino acids: CASSPGRWNTGELFF. CDR3 coding DNA: TGTGCCAGCTCACCAGGCCGATGGAACACCGGGGAGCTGTTTTTT.

The chain couples TRBV2 to TRBJ2-1, with 7 nucleotides matching TRBD1. The CDR3 length is 14 residues. CDR1 is SNHLY, CDR2 FYNNEI, per germline. Trimming at V came to 8 bases and at J to 6 bases, leaving 10 bases not matched to a gene. The CDR3 reads CASHITGVLNEQFF. As DNA, the CDR3 is TGTGCCAGCCACATTACAGGGGTTCTCAATGAGCAGTTCTTC.

The chain links TRBV7-9 to TRBJ2-1, with 13 bases that match TRBD2. There are 15 residues in the CDR3. J gave up 7 bases and V 5 bases, and 5 bases lay outside the gene matches. CDR1 SEHNR and CDR2 FQNEAQ come from the germline V gene (reference sequence). CDR3 sequence reads: CASSQTSGRQNEQFF. CDR3 nucleotides: TGTGCCAGCAGCCAGACTAGCGGGAGGCAAAATGAGCAGTTCTTC.

CDR3 sequence (DNA): TGTGCCAGCAGCCCTCAGTTAAGCTCTGGGGCCAACGTCCTGACTTTC. Protein sequence: CASSPQLSSGANVLTF. The chain links TRBV7-2 to TRBJ2-6; D gene ambiguous. Germline V lookup: CDR1 SGHTA, CDR2 FQGNSA. Trimming pared 5 bases from V and 0 bases from J, leaving 11 bases between. The length of the CDR3 is 16 residues.

CDR3 coding DNA: TGTGCCAGTACCCCGGGACAGAACTATGGCTACACCTTC. Translating it yields CASTPGQNYGYTF. The chain employs TRBV19 and TRBJ1-2, with 7 bases fitting TRBD1. The CDR3 totals 13 residues. From germline, CDR1 is LNHDA and CDR2 SQIVND (reference sequence). With 7 bases clipped from V and 2 bases from J, the junction kept 4 bases outside the gene matches.

V and J are TRBV19 and TRBJ2-2; TRBD1 might be the D (5 bases). The CDR3 length is 14 residues. The V and J ends lost 8 bases and 0 bases respectively, with 10 bases between them. Germline CDR1 and CDR2: LNHDA and SQIVND (reference sequence). Written as DNA, the CDR3 is TGTGCCAGTTTGGACATCCCGAACACCGGGGAGCTGTTTTTT. Protein sequence: CASLDIPNTGELFF. Full variable domain (missing parts from reference TRBV19 and TRBJ2-2): DGGITQSPKYLFRKEGQNVTLSCEQNLNHDAMYWYRQDPGQGLRLIYYSQIVNDFQKGDIAEGYSVSREKKESFPLTVTSAQKNPTAFYLCASLDIPNTGELFFGEGSRLTVL.

The chain joins TRBV18 to TRBJ2-3, with a weak D call TRBD2 (6 bases). CDR3 length: 16 amino acids. V gave up 6 bases and J gave up 2 bases, with 18 bases separating them. Germline loops: CDR1 KGHSH, CDR2 LQKENI. This CDR3 reads CASSRGTGATTDTQYF. CDR3 DNA: TGTGCCAGCTCGCGTGGGACTGGGGCTACCACAGATACGCAGTATTTT.

V is TRBV5-4 and J is TRBJ2-7, with 8 nucleotides matching TRBD1. CDR3 length: 13 amino acids. Germline V gene sequence: CDR1 SGHNT, CDR2 YYREEE (reference sequence). After removal of 3 bases from V and 5 bases from J, the junction contained 4 bases not matched to a gene. CDR3 residues: CASSWTGSDEQYF. In DNA, the CDR3 is TGTGCCAGCAGCTGGACAGGGAGCGACGAGCAGTACTTC.

In nucleotides, the CDR3 is TGTGCCAGCAGTGACAGGCACTATGGCTACACCTTC. Translation: CASSDRHYGYTF. The rearrangement links TRBV6-2 or TRBV6-3 to TRBJ1-2; tentative D call: TRBD1 (6 bases). Trimming removed 5 bases at V and 3 bases at J, with 7 bases between. Germline V gene sequence: CDR1 MNHEY, CDR2 SVGEGT. The CDR3 is made up of 12 amino acids.

The chain has TRBV9 and TRBJ2-1, with TRBD2 identical over 8 bases. This CDR3 has 17 amino acids. Germline trimming cut 3 bases from V and 0 bases from J; bases unmatched to any gene: 8. The germline CDR1 and CDR2 sequences are SGDLS and YYNGEE. The CDR3 sequence is CASSAGSGGSSYNEQFF. CDR3 DNA: TGTGCCAGCAGCGCAGGGAGCGGGGGCAGCTCCTACAATGAGCAGTTCTTC.

The chain combines TRBV28 with TRBJ2-3, with 12 bases identical to TRBD1. CDR3 length: 14 residues. The ends lost 4 bases at V and 8 bases at J; junction bases unmatched: 4. Germline V lookup: CDR1 MDHEN, CDR2 SYDVKM. The CDR3 loop is CASSSGTGGRTQYF. In nucleotides, the CDR3 is TGTGCCAGCAGTTCGGGGACAGGGGGCCGTACGCAGTATTTT. Full variable domain (outside the CDR3, taken from reference TRBV28 and TRBJ2-3): DVKVTQSSRYLVKRTGEKVFLECVQDMDHENMFWYRQDPGLGLRLIYFSYDVKMKEKGDIPEGYSVSREKKERFSLILESASTNQTSMYLCASSSGTGGRTQYFGPGTRLTVL.

The chain couples TRBV18 to TRBJ1-5, with 11 bases identical to TRBD1. Unmatched junction bases numbered 1, after V lost 3 bases and J lost 3 bases. The CDR3 totals 15 residues. CDR1 is KGHSH and CDR2 is LQKENI in the germline V gene. The DNA of the CDR3 is TGTGCCAGCTCACCCGGACAGGGGGCCAATCAGCCCCAGCATTTT. Protein: CASSPGQGANQPQHF.